This T cell receptor (beta chain) appears in the sequencing data of a study of blood T cell repertoires in COVID-19. Study background: Researchers got acute and convalescent COVID-19 samples from the United States, Italy and Spain.

Here immunoSEQ multiplex PCR was the method, and the copy in TCRdb shows in-frame clones only, minus some. This table holds approximately 270,000 clones, 70% to 90% found once. J gave up 2 bases and V 2 bases, and 7 bases lay outside the gene matches. The germline V gene has CDR1 MGHRA and CDR2 YSYEKL. The CDR3 consists of 18 residues. The source is a woman aged 25 to 39 with acute COVID-19. This chain joins TRBV4-1 and TRBJ2-1, with 12 bases identical to TRBD2. The sequencing sample was made of PBMCs or T cells enriched from blood (not recorded which). For the CDR3, the DNA is TGCGCCAGCAGCCAACTCAGACTAGCGGGAGTCACCTACAATGAGCAGTTCTTC. As protein: CASSQLRLAGVTYNEQFF.